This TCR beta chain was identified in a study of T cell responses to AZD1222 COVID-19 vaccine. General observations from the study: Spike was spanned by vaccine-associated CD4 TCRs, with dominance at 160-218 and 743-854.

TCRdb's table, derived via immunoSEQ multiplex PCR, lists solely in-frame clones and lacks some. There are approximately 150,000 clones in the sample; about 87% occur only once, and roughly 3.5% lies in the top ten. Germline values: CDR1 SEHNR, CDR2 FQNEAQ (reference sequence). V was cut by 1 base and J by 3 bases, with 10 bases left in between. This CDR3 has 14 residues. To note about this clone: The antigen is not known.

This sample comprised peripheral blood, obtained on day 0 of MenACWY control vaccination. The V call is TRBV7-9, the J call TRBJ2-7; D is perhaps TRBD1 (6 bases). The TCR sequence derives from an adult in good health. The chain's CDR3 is CASSLVDRSYEQYF. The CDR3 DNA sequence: TGTGCCAGCAGCTTAGTGGACAGAAGCTACGAGCAGTACTTC.